This TCR beta chain was sequenced during a study of blood T cell repertoires in COVID-19. In the authors' methods: Cell counts per sample came from amplifying reference gene primers. Clones were sequenced by immunoSEQ multiplex PCR, and TCRdb holds only the in-frame ones, with some missing. V and J calls and clone size are copied from that table; D and trimming were computed from the DNA. Of over 150,000 clones in the sample, 85% to 90% were seen once. The CDR3 consists of 12 residues. V lost 8 bases, J lost 7 bases, and 14 bases lay in between. CDR1 MDHEN and CDR2 SYDVKM come from the germline V gene.

The clonotype comes from a man aged 35 to 55 with active or convalescent COVID-19. Sequencing input: peripheral blood. This chain joins TRBV28 and TRBJ1-2; D not resolved. Written as DNA, the CDR3 is TGTGCCAGCGCCCCTCTCCGGGGTGGCTACACCTTC. Protein: CASAPLRGGYTF.